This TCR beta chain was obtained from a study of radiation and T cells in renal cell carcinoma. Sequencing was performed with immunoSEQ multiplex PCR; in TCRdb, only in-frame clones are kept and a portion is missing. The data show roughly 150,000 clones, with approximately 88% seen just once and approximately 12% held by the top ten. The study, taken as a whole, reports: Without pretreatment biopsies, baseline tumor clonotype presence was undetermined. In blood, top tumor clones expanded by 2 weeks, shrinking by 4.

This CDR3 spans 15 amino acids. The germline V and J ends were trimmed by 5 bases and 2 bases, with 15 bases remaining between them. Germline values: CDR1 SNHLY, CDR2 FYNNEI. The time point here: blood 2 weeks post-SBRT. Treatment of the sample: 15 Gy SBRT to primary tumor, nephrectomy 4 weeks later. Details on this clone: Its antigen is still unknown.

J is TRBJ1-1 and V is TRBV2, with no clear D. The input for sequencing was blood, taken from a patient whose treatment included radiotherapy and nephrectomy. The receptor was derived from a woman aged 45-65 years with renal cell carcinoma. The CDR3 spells CASSRAGEVNTEAFF. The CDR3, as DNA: TGTGCCAGCAGTCGGGCGGGAGAAGTCAACACTGAAGCTTTCTTT. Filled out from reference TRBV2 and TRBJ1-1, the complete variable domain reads EPEVTQTPSHQVTQMGQEVILRCVPISNHLYFYWYRQILGQKVEFLVSFYNNEISEKSEIFDDQFSVERPDGSNFTLKIRSTKLEDSAMYFCASSRAGEVNTEAFFGQGTRLTVV.